These T cell receptor beta chains were read from a single sample in a study of radiation and T cells in renal cell carcinoma. Using immunoSEQ multiplex PCR, the repertoire was profiled, and TCRdb retains in-frame clones only, with some absent. The sample consists of approximately 43,000 clones, 80% to 85% of them appearing once. Here the sequenced sample was blood, taken from a patient whose treatment included radiotherapy and nephrectomy. The receptors derive from a woman aged 70 to 79 with renal cell carcinoma. The CDR3 runs from the conserved cysteine through the conserved F or W. The D gene is left open where the match is weak.

V gene	J gene	D gene	CDR3 protein
TRBV27	TRBJ2-3	.	CASSPGIPGTQYF
TRBV7-9	TRBJ2-7	.	CAVARAWGDEQYF
TRBV7-9	TRBJ2-7	TRBD1	CASSFPGQGVYEQYF
TRBV15	TRBJ1-1	TRBD1	CATSRQGASTEAFF
TRBV5-4	TRBJ2-1	TRBD1	CASSLGGQGVEQFF
TRBV30	TRBJ2-7	.	CAWSGREPYEQYF
TRBV10-3	TRBJ1-2	.	CAISESVLGNYGYTF
TRBV5-4	TRBJ1-2	.	CASSLVSDSPGYTF
TRBV14	TRBJ1-1	.	CASSQGGGTTEAFF
TRBV27	TRBJ1-4	.	CASSFIGAVKLFF
TRBV19	TRBJ2-1	.	CASSTPHEQFF
TRBV19	TRBJ2-2	TRBD1	CASTGTGGTGELFF
TRBV12-5	TRBJ2-1	TRBD2	CASVPSGPYNEQFF
TRBV30	TRBJ2-1	TRBD2	CAWSGGSGKTVYNEQFF
TRBV7-9	TRBJ2-1	TRBD1	CASSLRQGVFDEQFF
TRBV27	TRBJ2-7	TRBD2	CASSPPPIAGAAHEQYF
TRBV4-3	TRBJ2-5	.	CASSQDQRAGETQYF
TRBV7-2	TRBJ2-7	.	CASSPGAASQQYF
TRBV19	TRBJ1-4	.	CASRGTGAANEKLFF
TRBV5-1	TRBJ1-1	.	CASSTHGGTNTEAFF
TRBV19	TRBJ2-3	.	CASSTAVPDTQYF
TRBV10-3	TRBJ1-5	.	CAISESGGGSQPQHF
TRBV18	TRBJ1-1	.	CASSASFGGQAFF
TRBV11-2	TRBJ2-1	.	CASSLERANEQFF
TRBV7-2	TRBJ1-1	.	CASSLGRGNTEAFF
TRBV12-5	TRBJ1-2	TRBD1	CASGLTAGGAGYGYTF
TRBV7-2	TRBJ2-7	.	CASSPPWPGASYEQYF
TRBV7-2	TRBJ2-3	TRBD2	CASSLALGLAGFGTDTQYF
TRBV7-2	TRBJ1-2	.	CASTYQTGYGYTF
TRBV29-1	TRBJ2-5	.	CSVEEGRGQETQYF
TRBV19	TRBJ1-1	TRBD1	CASSIGAGGPEAFF